A selection of T cell receptor beta chains follows, all from one sample in a study of OX40 agonist ivuxolimab in advanced cancers. Assay used: immunoSEQ multiplex PCR; TCRdb lists only in-frame clones, some missing. Of almost 90,000 clones detected, roughly 88% appear once; the ten largest clones hold roughly 0.64%. Specimen: CD4+ or CD8+ T cells sorted from blood, collected in a trial of the OX40 agonist ivuxolimab. The source is an adult with an advanced solid tumor such as melanoma, head and neck, liver or kidney cancer. The CDR3 runs from the conserved cysteine through the conserved F or W. Fields, in order: V gene, D gene, clone size, J gene, CDR3 protein, CDR3 DNA. A D gene is named only where the DNA matches it firmly. Clone size, where shown, is once, few, many, or a class for clones that have expanded.

TRBV6-5	TRBD2	.	TRBJ2-7	CASRPSGGGYEQYF	TGTGCCAGCAGACCATCGGGGGGAGGCTACGAGCAGTACTTC
TRBV30	.	.	TRBJ1-4	CAWKRLGAEEKLFF	TGTGCCTGGAAGCGTCTGGGGGCGGAAGAAAAACTGTTTTTT
TRBV9	TRBD2	.	TRBJ2-1	CASSATSGSYNEQFF	TGTGCCAGCAGCGCTACTAGCGGGAGCTACAATGAGCAGTTCTTC
TRBV6-6	TRBD2	.	TRBJ2-3	CASSDTGGRTDTQYF	TGTGCCAGCAGCGACACTGGCGGGAGGACAGATACGCAGTATTTT
TRBV9	.	.	TRBJ2-3	CASSVWAISTDTQYF	TGTGCCAGCAGCGTATGGGCTATCAGCACAGATACGCAGTATTTT
TRBV30	TRBD1	.	TRBJ1-2	CAWIQGAHGYTF	TGTGCCTGGATCCAGGGGGCACATGGCTACACCTTC
TRBV10-1	TRBD2	.	TRBJ2-3	CASSPTSAVDTQYF	TGCGCCAGCAGCCCGACTAGCGCGGTAGATACGCAGTATTTT
TRBV5-1	TRBD1	.	TRBJ1-1	CASSLAGGRDTEAFF	TGCGCCAGCAGCTTGGCAGGGGGTAGGGACACTGAAGCTTTCTTT
TRBV28	.	.	TRBJ1-5	CASSQGISNQPQHF	TGTGCCAGCAGTCAGGGGATTAGCAATCAGCCCCAGCATTTT
TRBV18	.	.	TRBJ1-5	CASSPGSNQPQHF	TGTGCCAGCTCACCGGGAAGCAATCAGCCCCAGCATTTT
TRBV6-5	.	.	TRBJ1-5	CASSRTAGPQPQHF	TGTGCCAGCAGTAGAACAGCCGGGCCCCAGCCCCAGCATTTT
TRBV7-9	.	.	TRBJ1-3	CASSLGNGNTIYF	TGTGCCAGCAGCTTAGGGAATGGAAACACCATATATTTT
TRBV7-2	.	.	TRBJ2-7	CASSTASYEQYF	TGTGCCAGCAGCACAGCCTCCTACGAGCAGTACTTC
TRBV6-1	.	.	TRBJ2-2	CASSEAVHYTGELFF	TGTGCCAGCAGTGAAGCGGTACACTACACCGGGGAGCTGTTTTTT
TRBV7-7	.	.	TRBJ2-3	CASSPTSSSTDTQYF	TGTGCCAGCAGCCCGACATCTTCTAGCACAGATACGCAGTATTTT
TRBV7-2	.	once	TRBJ1-1	CASSLRGGTEAFF	TGTGCCAGCAGCTTACGGGGGGGCACTGAAGCTTTCTTT
TRBV18	TRBD1	.	TRBJ1-4	CASSPRQGFEEKLFF	TGTGCCAGCTCACCACGACAGGGGTTTGAGGAAAAACTGTTTTTT
TRBV23-1	.	.	TRBJ2-5	CASSQPANPSETQYF	TGCGCCAGCAGTCAACCAGCTAACCCGTCGGAGACCCAGTACTTC
TRBV28	TRBD2	.	TRBJ2-3	CASPPESGSKADTQYF	TGTGCCAGCCCCCCTGAGAGCGGGAGTAAGGCAGATACGCAGTATTTT
TRBV29-1	.	.	TRBJ2-1	CSVDNGGGEQFF	TGCAGCGTTGACAACGGGGGTGGTGAGCAGTTCTTC
TRBV5-6	.	.	TRBJ1-5	CASSLQGSNQPQHF	TGTGCCAGCAGTCTACAGGGTAGCAATCAGCCCCAGCATTTT
TRBV5-1	TRBD1	.	TRBJ2-2	CASSVGTDTGELFF	TGCGCCAGCAGCGTAGGGACAGACACCGGGGAGCTGTTTTTT
TRBV18	.	.	TRBJ2-5	CASSPLERETQYF	TGTGCCAGCTCACCATTGGAGAGAGAGACCCAGTACTTC
TRBV5-1	.	once	TRBJ1-3	CASSLARGTASGNTIYF	TGCGCCAGCAGCTTGGCCAGGGGAACCGCTTCTGGAAACACCATATATTTT
TRBV5-1	.	once	TRBJ2-1	CASSWDFSYNEQFF	TGCGCCAGCAGCTGGGACTTCTCCTACAATGAGCAGTTCTTC
TRBV5-6	.	.	TRBJ1-2	CASAYVGVLQRGYTF	TGTGCCAGTGCCTATGTGGGGGTATTGCAGCGCGGCTACACCTTC
TRBV9	TRBD2	once	TRBJ2-1	CASSVAGTSGNNEQFF	TGTGCCAGCAGCGTAGCCGGGACTAGCGGGAACAATGAGCAGTTCTTC
TRBV19	.	.	TRBJ1-1	CASRAGQANTEAFF	TGTGCCAGTAGGGCGGGGCAGGCGAACACTGAAGCTTTCTTT
TRBV2	TRBD1	few	TRBJ1-2	CASSLTGTNTF	TGTGCCAGCAGTTTGACAGGGACTAACACCTTC
TRBV5-4	TRBD2	.	TRBJ2-3	CASSGGTSGGDTQYF	TGTGCCAGCAGCGGCGGGACTAGCGGGGGAGATACGCAGTATTTT
TRBV7-2	TRBD1	.	TRBJ2-4	CASSSRTGSNIQYF	TGTGCCAGCAGTTCCCGGACAGGGTCTAACATTCAGTACTTC
TRBV7-2	.	.	TRBJ2-6	CASSAGPGRANVLTF	TGTGCCAGCAGCGCAGGGCCCGGGAGGGCCAACGTCCTGACTTTC
TRBV5-4	.	.	TRBJ2-1	CASSLGGGPYNEQFF	TGTGCCAGCAGCCTTGGTGGGGGACCCTACAATGAGCAGTTCTTC
TRBV5-8	TRBD1	.	TRBJ1-2	CASSLEGQAYNYGYTF	TGTGCCAGCAGCTTGGAGGGACAGGCCTACAACTATGGCTACACCTTC
TRBV7-2	.	.	TRBJ2-3	CASSRQGSGTDTQYF	TGTGCCAGCAGTCGGCAGGGGTCGGGCACAGATACGCAGTATTTT
TRBV19	.	.	TRBJ1-1	CASSMGGSEAFF	TGTGCCAGTAGTATGGGGGGGTCTGAAGCTTTCTTT
TRBV5-1	.	.	TRBJ2-7	CASSLNVGETYEQYF	TGCGCCAGCAGCTTGAATGTGGGAGAAACCTACGAGCAGTACTTC
TRBV2	.	.	TRBJ2-2	CASSDGRGSGELFF	TGTGCCAGCAGTGACGGAAGGGGCTCCGGGGAGCTGTTTTTT
TRBV7-8	TRBD1	.	TRBJ1-5	CASSFGGQGMNQPQHF	TGTGCCAGCAGCTTCGGAGGACAGGGGATGAATCAGCCCCAGCATTTT
TRBV18	TRBD1	once	TRBJ2-1	CASSPRGTGGGEQFF	TGTGCCAGCTCACCGCGGGGGACAGGGGGCGGTGAGCAGTTCTTC
TRBV5-1	.	.	TRBJ1-2	CASSSVRDRDGYTF	TGCGCCAGCAGCTCAGTCAGGGATCGGGATGGCTACACCTTC
TRBV6-5	TRBD1	.	TRBJ1-1	CASTGQGAYTEAFF	TGTGCCAGCACCGGACAGGGGGCTTACACTGAAGCTTTCTTT
TRBV30	.	.	TRBJ1-4	CAWSLSATNEKLFF	TGTGCCTGGAGTTTGTCTGCAACTAATGAAAAACTGTTTTTT
TRBV6-5	.	.	TRBJ1-3	CASSGRSGNTIYF	TGTGCCAGCAGTGGCAGATCTGGAAACACCATATATTTT
TRBV28	.	.	TRBJ1-1	CASTPLGRLNTEAFF	TGTGCCAGCACCCCCCTCGGACGGCTGAACACTGAAGCTTTCTTT
TRBV7-2	TRBD2	once	TRBJ2-1	CASSLGTSYNEQFF	TGTGCCAGCAGCTTAGGGACTAGCTACAATGAGCAGTTCTTC
TRBV18	TRBD2	.	TRBJ2-3	CASSPPGGGGTDTQYF	TGTGCCAGCTCACCCCCGGGGGGGGGAGGCACAGATACGCAGTATTTT
TRBV15	.	.	TRBJ2-3	CATRPFSEGTDTQYF	TGTGCCACCCGGCCTTTCAGTGAGGGCACAGATACGCAGTATTTT
TRBV10-3	.	once	TRBJ2-1	CAISGAPTTYNEQFF	TGTGCCATCAGTGGGGCACCCACTACCTACAATGAGCAGTTCTTC
TRBV5-1	.	.	TRBJ1-1	CASSLDGSTEAFF	TGCGCCAGCAGCTTGGACGGGTCCACTGAAGCTTTCTTT